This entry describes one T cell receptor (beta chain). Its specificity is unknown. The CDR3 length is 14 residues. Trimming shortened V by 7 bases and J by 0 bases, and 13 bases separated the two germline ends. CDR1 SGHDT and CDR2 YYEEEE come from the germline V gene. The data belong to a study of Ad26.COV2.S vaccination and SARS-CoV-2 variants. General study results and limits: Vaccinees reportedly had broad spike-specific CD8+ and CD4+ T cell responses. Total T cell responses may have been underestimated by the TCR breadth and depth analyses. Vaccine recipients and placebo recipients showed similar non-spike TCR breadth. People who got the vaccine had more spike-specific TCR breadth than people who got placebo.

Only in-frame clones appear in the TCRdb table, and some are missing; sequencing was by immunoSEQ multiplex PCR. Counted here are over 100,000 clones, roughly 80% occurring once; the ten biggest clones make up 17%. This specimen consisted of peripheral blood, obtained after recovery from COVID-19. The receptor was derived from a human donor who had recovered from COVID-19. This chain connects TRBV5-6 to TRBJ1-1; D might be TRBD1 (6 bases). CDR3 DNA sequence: TGTGCCAGCGGCCCGGACAGTATGAACACTGAAGCTTTCTTT. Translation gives CASGPDSMNTEAFF.